These 25 T cell receptor beta chains came from one sample sequenced in a study of blood T cell repertoires in COVID-19. Generated by immunoSEQ multiplex PCR, the TCRdb table keeps only in-frame clones and is missing some. The table records hundreds of thousands of clones, about 87% of them present only once. Sequencing was carried out using PBMCs or T cells enriched from blood (not recorded which). The receptors derive from a woman aged 18-29 years who had recovered from COVID-19.

This chain uses TRBV7-9 with TRBJ2-3, with a weak D call TRBD2 (6 bases). V was pared by 5 bases and J by 2 bases, with 11 bases between. Looked up from germline, CDR1 is SEHNR and CDR2 is FQNEAQ (reference sequence). CDR3 length equals 14 residues. The CDR3 coding sequence is TGTGCCAGCAGCCTGGGACTTAACACAGATACGCAGTATTTT. Its translation: CASSLGLNTDTQYF.

The CDR3 protein is CASSDRGYEQYF. The CDR3 DNA is TGTGCCAGCAGCGACCGGGGGTACGAGCAGTACTTC. The chain is built from TRBV6-2 or TRBV6-3 and TRBJ2-7; D may be TRBD2 (6 bases). The CDR3 length is 12 residues. The germline V gene encodes CDR1 MNHEY and CDR2 SVGEGT. Trimming pared 6 bases from V and 4 bases from J, leaving 10 bases between.

The J gene is TRBJ2-7, the V gene TRBV18; D perhaps matches TRBD1 (5 bases). Germline-derived CDR1 and CDR2 are KGHSH and LQKENI. Deletions cut 0 bases from V and 6 bases from J, with 15 bases between. CDR3 size: 15 residues. This chain's CDR3 is CASSPPGRLGREQYF. In nucleotides, the CDR3 is TGTGCCAGCTCACCACCGGGCAGGCTGGGGCGCGAGCAGTACTTC.

Only a few counts were recorded for this clone. The gene calls are TRBV6-1 and TRBJ2-6, with TRBD1 matching 10 bases. Per germline, CDR1 MNHNS and CDR2 SASEGT. V trimming: 4 bases; J trimming: 0 bases; junction bases outside the gene matches: 3. This CDR3 region has 17 residues. In DNA form, the CDR3 reads TGTGCCAGCAGTGTAGGGACAGGGGACTCTGGGGCCAACGTCCTGACTTTC. This encodes CASSVGTGDSGANVLTF.

This chain connects TRBV5-5 to TRBJ2-5, with TRBD1 as a possible D gene (6 bases). Germline CDR1 reads SGHKS; CDR2 reads YYEKEE (reference sequence). Trimming pared 4 bases from V and 1 base from J, leaving 14 bases between. CDR3 length equals 15 residues. The DNA of the CDR3 is TGTGCCAGCAGCCGTCTAGGGGACACCCAAGAGACCCAGTACTTC. Residues: CASSRLGDTQETQYF.

The chain uses TRBV7-3 and TRBJ2-3; 8 bases agree with TRBD1. The CDR3 is 16 residues long. J lost 0 bases, V lost 3 bases, and 5 bases had no gene match. In germline, CDR1 is SGHTA, CDR2 FQGTGA. The CDR3 DNA follows: TGTGCCAGCAGCTTTCAGGGGGCGACTAGCACAGATACGCAGTATTTT. Protein sequence: CASSFQGATSTDTQYF. Full variable domain (missing parts from reference TRBV7-3 and TRBJ2-3): GAGVSQTPSNKVTEKGKYVELRCDPISGHTALYWYRQSLGQGPEFLIYFQGTGAADDSGLPNDRFFAVRPEGSVSTLKIQRTERGDSAVYLCASSFQGATSTDTQYFGPGTRLTVL.

This chain links TRBV5-1 with TRBJ2-7, with 10 bases lining up with TRBD2. The CDR3 totals 15 residues. Germline values: CDR1 SGHRS, CDR2 YFSETQ. V lost 0 bases, J lost 6 bases, and 6 bases stayed unmatched. The CDR3 region is CASSLVLAGESEQYF. CDR3 DNA: TGCGCCAGCAGCTTGGTTCTAGCGGGAGAGTCCGAGCAGTACTTC. Variable domain in full (rest from reference TRBV5-1 and TRBJ2-7): KAGVTQTPRYLIKTRGQQVTLSCSPISGHRSVSWYQQTPGQGLQFLFEYFSETQRNKGNFPGRFSGRQFSNSRSEMNVSTLELGDSALYLCASSLVLAGESEQYFGPGTRLTVT.

The chain joins TRBV7-2 to TRBJ1-2; 9 positions agree with TRBD1. In germline, CDR1 is SGHTA, CDR2 FQGNSA. V lost 5 bases, J lost 1 base, and 5 bases stayed unmatched. The CDR3 has 15 amino acids. The CDR3 sequence is CASSPQGAINYGYTF. CDR3 sequence (DNA): TGTGCCAGCAGCCCACAGGGGGCGATTAACTATGGCTACACCTTC. The complete variable domain, with remaining parts taken from reference TRBV7-2 and TRBJ1-2, reads GAGVSQSPSNKVTEKGKDVELRCDPISGHTALYWYRQSLGQGLEFLIYFQGNSAPDKSGLPSDRFSAERTGGSVSTLTIQRTQQEDSAVYLCASSPQGAINYGYTFGSGTRLTVV.

This chain links TRBV20-1 with TRBJ1-5, with D hard to call. CDR1 and CDR2 from the germline V gene are DFQATT and SNEGSKA (reference sequence). V lost 3 bases and J lost 2, with 5 bases in between. The CDR3 totals 12 residues. The CDR3 is CSASAGNQPQHF. The CDR3 DNA is TGCAGTGCTAGTGCAGGCAATCAGCCCCAGCATTTT.

With regard to this clone: This same CDR3 is encoded by further DNA sequences in the sample. This chain connects TRBV27 to TRBJ1-6; D remains ambiguous. CDR1 is MNHEY and CDR2 is SMNVEV in the germline V gene (reference sequence). Trimming removed 3 bases from V and 0 bases from J, with 6 bases in between. The CDR3 has 15 amino acids. The CDR3 sequence: CASSLGSSYNSPLHF. As DNA, the CDR3 is TGTGCCAGCAGTTTGGGCAGCTCCTATAATTCACCCCTCCACTTT.

This clone was recorded a few times. V is TRBV7-8 and J is TRBJ2-7; D gene unclear. V was cut by 5 bases and J by 5 bases, with 10 bases left in between. Per germline, CDR1 SGHVS and CDR2 FQNEAQ. The CDR3 covers 12 residues. CDR3 in amino acids: CASSPSMDEQYF. In DNA, the CDR3 is TGTGCCAGCAGCCCCAGTATGGACGAGCAGTACTTC.

The chain is built from TRBV7-7 and TRBJ2-5; D is perhaps TRBD1 (6 bases). Germline V CDR1 and CDR2: SSHAT, FNYEAQ (reference sequence). With 1 base removed from V and 2 bases from J, the gap between germline ends came to 11 bases. This CDR3 spans 15 amino acids. This CDR3 is CASSLGVQGQETQYF. Written as DNA, the CDR3 is TGTGCCAGCAGCTTAGGGGTCCAGGGGCAAGAGACCCAGTACTTC.

V and J are TRBV9 and TRBJ1-2; D gene ambiguous. Germline lookup yields CDR1 SGDLS and CDR2 YYNGEE. V lost 2 bases and J lost 6, with 14 bases in between. The CDR3 consists of 14 residues. This chain's CDR3 is CASSVAQTADGYTF. CDR3 DNA: TGTGCCAGCAGCGTGGCTCAGACGGCGGATGGCTACACCTTC.

In its sample, this clone was seen once. V and J are TRBV7-8 and TRBJ2-7; possibly TRBD2 for D (5 bases). V shed 5 bases and J shed 5 bases, with 19 bases lying between them. The CDR3 length is 15 residues. Germline-derived CDR1 and CDR2 are SGHVS and FQNEAQ. CDR3 in amino acids: CASSLTAADPHEQYF. The CDR3 region has the DNA TGTGCCAGCAGCCTTACGGCAGCGGATCCCCACGAGCAGTACTTC.

V and J are TRBV3-1 (or the pseudogene TRBV3-2) and TRBJ2-5; 8 nucleotides agree with TRBD2. The germline gives CDR1 LGHDT, CDR2 YNNKEL (reference sequence). The V segment lost 4 bases and the J segment 2 bases; nucleotides outside the gene matches: 3. The CDR3 is made up of 14 amino acids. The CDR3 is CASSPRGEQETQYF. CDR3 DNA sequence: TGTGCCAGCAGCCCGCGGGGGGAGCAAGAGACCCAGTACTTC.

V and J are TRBV15 and TRBJ1-5, with 7 bases aligning to TRBD1. Losses at the gene ends were 5 bases for V and 4 bases for J; bases not matched to a gene: 8. Germline values: CDR1 LNHNV, CDR2 YYDKDF (reference sequence). The CDR3 extends over 15 amino acids. DNA for the CDR3: TGTGCCACCAGCGGGAAATCCAGGGGGAATCAGCCCCAGCATTTT. It is translated as CATSGKSRGNQPQHF.

The chain combines TRBV3-1 (or the pseudogene TRBV3-2) with TRBJ1-4, with unresolved D. V was pared by 3 bases and J by 16 bases, with 21 bases between. Looked up from germline, CDR1 is LGHDT and CDR2 is YNNKEL (reference sequence). This CDR3 is 14 amino acids long. This chain's CDR3 is CASSQEPVSLVSFF. CDR3 in DNA: TGTGCCAGCAGCCAGGAACCGGTTAGCTTGGTTTCGTTTTTT.

About this clone itself: Other DNA sequences in the sample encode the same CDR3. V and J are TRBV28 and TRBJ1-3; TRBD1 matches at 7 bases. The CDR3 runs 14 residues. Germline CDR1 MDHEN, CDR2 SYDVKM. With 6 bases clipped from V and 2 bases from J, the junction kept 4 bases outside the gene matches. Here the CDR3 DNA reads TGTGCCAGCAGCCTCACAGGGGCTGGAAACACCATATATTTT. It yields the protein CASSLTGAGNTIYF. The whole variable domain, remainder taken from reference TRBV28 and TRBJ1-3, is DVKVTQSSRYLVKRTGEKVFLECVQDMDHENMFWYRQDPGLGLRLIYFSYDVKMKEKGDIPEGYSVSREKKERFSLILESASTNQTSMYLCASSLTGAGNTIYFGEGSWLTVV.

The chain joins TRBV5-1 to TRBJ1-1; 7 nucleotides match TRBD1. This CDR3 region has 17 residues. Germline V CDR1 and CDR2: SGHRS, YFSETQ. Trimming took 4 bases from V and 1 from J; bases not matched to a gene: 13. For the CDR3, the DNA is TGCGCCAGCAGCCTGCTCGAGACAGGGAGGCAGAACACTGAAGCTTTCTTT. Amino acid sequence: CASSLLETGRQNTEAFF. Based on the CDR3 plus reference TRBV5-1 and TRBJ1-1, the full variable domain is KAGVTQTPRYLIKTRGQQVTLSCSPISGHRSVSWYQQTPGQGLQFLFEYFSETQRNKGNFPGRFSGRQFSNSRSEMNVSTLELGDSALYLCASSLLETGRQNTEAFFGQGTRLTVV.

This clone was seen a single time. J is TRBJ1-1 and V is TRBV28; D unclear. The germline gives CDR1 MDHEN, CDR2 SYDVKM. CDR3 length: 15 amino acids. V lost 3 bases, J lost 1 base, and 12 bases lay in between. The CDR3 here is CASSLAGGRNTEAFF. Written as DNA, the CDR3 is TGTGCCAGCAGTTTGGCGGGAGGGCGGAACACTGAAGCTTTCTTT.

V gene TRBV15 combines with J gene TRBJ1-5; D is unclear. Germline values: CDR1 LNHNV, CDR2 YYDKDF (reference sequence). V shed 1 base and J shed 6 bases, with 4 bases lying between them. The CDR3 has 12 amino acids. The CDR3 sequence: CATSRAGQPQHF. The DNA of the CDR3 is TGTGCCACCAGCAGAGCAGGTCAGCCCCAGCATTTT.

The chain combines TRBV19 with TRBJ1-5; 12 bases line up with TRBD1. Per germline, CDR1 LNHDA and CDR2 SQIVND (reference sequence). CDR3 length equals 14 residues. V was clipped by 7 bases and J by 7 bases; unmatched bases: 5. The CDR3: CASNSGTGGQPQHF. CDR3 DNA: TGTGCCAGTAACTCAGGGACAGGGGGCCAGCCCCAGCATTTT.

The rearrangement links TRBV27 to TRBJ1-2; TRBD1 matches 8 bases. V was pared by 4 bases and J by 4 bases, with 5 bases of the junction left unmatched. This CDR3 contains 14 residues. The germline V gene encodes CDR1 MNHEY and CDR2 SMNVEV (reference sequence). In DNA, the CDR3 is TGTGCCAGCAGTTGGACAGGGCAGAGCTATGGCTACACCTTC. Translation: CASSWTGQSYGYTF.

The V call is TRBV13, the J call TRBJ2-5; TRBD1 matches at 7 bases. Germline loops: CDR1 PRHDT, CDR2 FYEKMQ (reference sequence). CDR3 length: 13 residues. Trimming at V came to 5 bases and at J to 5 bases, leaving 5 bases not matched to a gene. The chain's CDR3 is CASSSRQGETQYF. For the CDR3, the DNA is TGTGCCAGCAGCAGTAGACAGGGCGAGACCCAGTACTTC. The full variable domain, rest sourced from reference TRBV13 and TRBJ2-5, is AAGVIQSPRHLIKEKRETATLKCYPIPRHDTVYWYQQGPGQDPQFLISFYEKMQSDKGSIPDRFSAQQFSDYHSELNMSSLELGDSALYFCASSSRQGETQYFGPGTRLLVL.

The chain is built from TRBV19 and TRBJ2-3, with 7 bases matching TRBD1. Germline values: CDR1 LNHDA, CDR2 SQIVND (reference sequence). Trimming at V came to 6 bases and at J to 8 bases, leaving 17 bases not matched to a gene. This CDR3 has 16 residues. As DNA, the CDR3 is TGTGCCAGTAGAAACCCCGGGGATCGGACAGGTACTACGCAGTATTTT. Translating it yields CASRNPGDRTGTTQYF.